A selection of T cell receptor beta chains follows, all from one sample in a study of CD8 T cells in Susac syndrome. MiXCR, applied by TCRdb to the immunoSEQ multiplex PCR reads, yields one record per CDR3 protein. The sample carries some 190,000 distinct CDR3 sequences, around 95% recorded once. Specimen: CD4+ T cells from PBMCs. The receptor source for this set is a human donor with multiple sclerosis. Both conserved end residues are part of each CDR3. The D gene is left open where the match is weak. Some rows mark clone size as missing; the rest say once, few, many or name a class of expanded clone.

D,J,length,size,V,CDR3,DNA
TRBD1,TRBJ1-4,20,.,TRBV11-1,CASSLATYSGLRDRDEKLFF,TGTGCCAGCAGCTTAGCCACCTACTCGGGACTCCGGGACAGGGACGAAAAACTGTTTTTT
TRBD1,TRBJ2-7,15,.,TRBV28,CASSLLGTGPYEQYF,TGTGCCAGCAGTCTGCTTGGGACAGGGCCCTACGAGCAGTACTTC
.,TRBJ2-3,15,.,TRBV3-1,CASSQERRFADTQYF,TGTGCCAGCAGCCAAGAAAGGAGGTTCGCAGATACGCAGTATTTT
TRBD1,TRBJ1-1,13,.,TRBV30,CAWSLDRDTEAFF,TGTGCCTGGAGTTTGGACAGGGACACTGAAGCTTTCTTT
.,TRBJ2-2,14,.,TRBV5-4,CASSLDSRTGELFF,TGTGCCAGCAGCTTGGACAGTCGCACCGGGGAGCTGTTTTTT
TRBD1,TRBJ1-5,16,.,TRBV6-2/TRBV6-3,CASRQDRPNLNQPQHF,TGTGCCAGCAGACAGGACAGGCCGAACCTTAATCAGCCCCAGCATTTT
.,TRBJ2-7,15,.,TRBV6-2/TRBV6-3,CASSKQGSSSYEQYF,TGTGCCAGCAGTAAACAGGGCTCCTCGTCCTACGAGCAGTACTTC
.,TRBJ1-1,12,.,TRBV6-5,CASSAGRTEAFF,TGTGCCAGCAGTGCAGGGAGAACTGAAGCTTTCTTT
TRBD2,TRBJ2-7,15,.,TRBV20-1,CSASIPSGGYYEQYF,TGCAGTGCTAGCATCCCTAGCGGGGGGTACTACGAGCAGTACTTC
TRBD1,TRBJ2-2,14,.,TRBV20-1,CSALGQGGTGELFF,TGCAGTGCCCTGGGACAGGGCGGGACCGGGGAGCTGTTTTTT
TRBD2,TRBJ2-3,16,.,TRBV5-1,CASSSPGTSGTDTQYF,TGCGCCAGCAGCTCACCCGGGACTAGCGGCACAGATACGCAGTATTTT
.,TRBJ1-1,17,once,TRBV6-5,CASSYPPRPGRDTEAFF,TGTGCCAGCAGTTACCCCCCCCGCCCAGGGCGGGACACTGAAGCTTTCTTT
.,TRBJ1-2,14,.,TRBV7-6,CASSLGTSVYGYTF,TGTGCCAGCAGCTTGGGCACAAGCGTGTATGGCTACACCTTC
.,TRBJ2-7,15,.,TRBV5-4,CATRRGGSLSYEQYF,TGTGCCACCCGGCGCGGGGGCTCCCTCTCCTACGAGCAGTACTTC
.,TRBJ2-3,14,.,TRBV28,CASSLSRGGDTQYF,TGTGCCAGCAGTTTGTCCAGGGGAGGGGATACGCAGTATTTT
.,TRBJ2-4,13,.,TRBV20-1,CSATLGEGTPQYF,TGCAGTGCTACCCTTGGTGAGGGGACCCCGCAGTACTTC
TRBD1,TRBJ2-7,16,once,TRBV20-1,CSAPLVRGQGYYEQYF,TGCAGTGCTCCACTAGTAAGGGGACAGGGGTACTACGAGCAGTACTTC
.,TRBJ1-1,13,.,TRBV30,CARSGGLNTEAFF,TGTGCCCGCAGCGGGGGCTTGAACACTGAAGCTTTCTTT
TRBD1,TRBJ2-1,13,.,TRBV29-1,CSVTGVSYNEQFF,TGCAGCGTTACAGGGGTTTCATACAATGAGCAGTTCTTC
.,TRBJ2-7,12,.,TRBV29-1,CSTAGTGPEQYF,TGCAGCACCGCCGGTACAGGGCCCGAGCAGTACTTC
.,TRBJ1-6,14,.,TRBV18,CASSPNKYNSPLHF,TGTGCCAGCTCACCGAACAAGTATAATTCACCCCTCCACTTT
.,TRBJ2-7,12,once,TRBV6-2/TRBV6-3,CASSHDRNEQYF,TGTGCCAGCAGCCACGACAGAAACGAGCAGTACTTC
TRBD2,TRBJ2-1,17,.,TRBV7-2,CASSLEVLAGGDREQFF,TGTGCCAGCAGCTTAGAAGTCCTAGCGGGGGGAGACAGGGAGCAGTTCTTC
TRBD1,TRBJ1-2,14,once,TRBV20-1,CSAPWTGFNYGYTF,TGCAGTGCTCCGTGGACAGGATTTAACTATGGCTACACCTTC
TRBD1,TRBJ1-6,15,.,TRBV7-8,CASSYQDRGYSPLHF,TGTGCCAGCAGCTACCAGGACAGGGGATATTCACCCCTCCACTTT
TRBD2,TRBJ2-1,15,.,TRBV7-6,CASSLRLAAHNEQFF,TGTGCCAGCAGCTTAAGGCTAGCGGCACACAATGAGCAGTTCTTC
.,TRBJ2-3,11,.,TRBV30,CAWVRGDTQYF,TGTGCCTGGGTGAGGGGAGATACGCAGTATTTT
.,TRBJ2-5,13,.,TRBV7-2,CASSLEGVGAQYF,TGTGCCAGCAGCTTAGAAGGCGTCGGAGCCCAGTACTTC
.,TRBJ1-2,14,.,TRBV19,CASSIVGRGAGYTF,TGTGCCAGTAGTATAGTCGGCAGGGGAGCTGGCTACACCTTC
TRBD1,TRBJ1-5,16,.,TRBV19,CASSITGDGGNQPQHF,TGTGCCAGTAGCATTACAGGGGACGGTGGAAATCAGCCCCAGCATTTT
.,TRBJ2-1,12,.,TRBV30,CAWSGIGNEQFF,TGTGCCTGGAGCGGTATTGGGAATGAGCAGTTCTTC
TRBD1,TRBJ1-2,14,.,TRBV29-1,CSVAPGTGGSGYTF,TGCAGCGTTGCCCCCGGGACAGGGGGCAGTGGCTACACCTTC
.,TRBJ1-2,11,.,TRBV30,CAWSRVAGYTF,TGTGCCTGGAGCCGGGTGGCGGGCTACACCTTC
.,TRBJ2-3,15,.,TRBV20-1,CSARPRPWGTDTQYF,TGCAGTGCTAGACCGCGGCCCTGGGGCACAGATACGCAGTATTTT
.,TRBJ2-3,15,.,TRBV28,CASSPSGLSTDTQYF,TGTGCCAGCAGCCCTTCGGGACTTTCCACAGATACGCAGTATTTT
TRBD1,TRBJ1-2,12,.,TRBV30,CACGQGLGGYTF,TGTGCCTGTGGACAGGGGTTGGGCGGCTACACCTTC
.,TRBJ2-2,15,.,TRBV29-1,CSVEVGRGPTGELFF,TGCAGCGTTGAAGTAGGCAGGGGACCCACCGGGGAGCTGTTTTTT
TRBD1,TRBJ2-7,15,.,TRBV20-1,CSARDPWDRVYEQYF,TGCAGTGCTAGAGATCCATGGGACAGGGTGTACGAGCAGTACTTC
.,TRBJ1-6,14,.,TRBV30,CAWSDRPEVRPLHF,TGTGCCTGGAGTGACAGGCCGGAGGTTCGACCCCTCCACTTT
.,TRBJ2-3,16,.,TRBV2,CASRGGLGGVTDTQYF,TGTGCCAGCAGAGGGGGACTGGGGGGCGTTACAGATACGCAGTATTTT
TRBD2,TRBJ2-5,16,.,TRBV3-1,CASSRTSGGAGETQYF,TGTGCCAGCAGCAGAACTAGCGGGGGGGCCGGAGAGACCCAGTACTTC
.,TRBJ1-1,15,.,TRBV18,CASSPPSFTQSEAFF,TGTGCCAGCTCACCACCGTCTTTCACACAATCTGAAGCTTTCTTT
.,TRBJ1-3,12,.,TRBV2,CASSSDGNTIYF,TGTGCCAGCAGTTCGGACGGAAACACCATATATTTT
.,TRBJ2-7,16,.,TRBV27,CASPLDHLYGGDEQYF,TGTGCCAGCCCTTTAGACCATCTTTACGGGGGCGACGAGCAGTACTTC
.,TRBJ2-5,13,.,TRBV7-9,CASSRNSGETQYF,TGTGCCAGCAGCCGCAATTCAGGAGAGACCCAGTACTTC
.,TRBJ1-1,18,.,TRBV6-5,CASSYPGGVGGRNTEAFF,TGTGCCAGCAGTTACCCGGGAGGGGTTGGGGGACGGAACACTGAAGCTTTCTTT
.,TRBJ2-1,15,.,TRBV14,CASSQALVAYNEQFF,TGTGCCAGCAGCCAAGCCCTCGTGGCCTACAATGAGCAGTTCTTC
.,TRBJ1-3,14,.,TRBV12-3/TRBV12-4,CASTIDRTGNTIYF,TGTGCCAGCACCATCGACCGCACGGGAAACACCATATATTTT
.,TRBJ1-5,14,.,TRBV30,CACGPSSFYQPQHF,TGTGCCTGCGGGCCTAGTAGCTTTTATCAGCCCCAGCATTTT
TRBD1,TRBJ1-1,13,.,TRBV20-1,CSALRGRSTEAFF,TGCAGTGCTCTCAGGGGGCGTAGCACTGAAGCTTTCTTT
.,TRBJ2-1,13,.,TRBV5-1,CASSLDHNNEQFF,TGCGCCAGCAGCTTGGACCACAACAATGAGCAGTTCTTC
.,TRBJ2-1,13,.,TRBV20-1,CSAFATPYNEQFF,TGCAGTGCCTTCGCGACCCCCTACAATGAGCAGTTCTTC
.,TRBJ2-1,17,.,TRBV6-5,CASSYSKGGRSYNEQFF,TGTGCCAGCAGTTACTCGAAAGGGGGGCGGTCCTACAATGAGCAGTTCTTC
.,TRBJ2-3,11,once,TRBV30,CAWSDPDTQYF,TGTGCCTGGTCGGACCCGGATACGCAGTATTTT
.,TRBJ1-6,14,.,TRBV25-1,CASSDGWGSSPLHF,TGTGCCAGCAGTGACGGGTGGGGAAGTTCACCCCTCCACTTT
TRBD1,TRBJ2-3,15,.,TRBV5-1,CASNLRGLGADTQYF,TGCGCCAGCAACTTAAGGGGGCTCGGGGCAGATACGCAGTATTTT
.,TRBJ1-5,17,once,TRBV4-1,CASSPVGGQKHNQPQHF,TGCGCCAGCAGCCCCGTCGGGGGGCAGAAGCACAATCAGCCCCAGCATTTT
.,TRBJ1-2,16,.,TRBV2,CASSKGAGRDNYGYTF,TGTGCCAGCAGCAAAGGGGCCGGGAGAGATAACTATGGCTACACCTTC